This TCR beta chain was retrieved from a study of persistence of HIV-infected CD4 T cells. Worth noting for this clone: Its antigen remains unknown.

The libraries were made with immunoSEQ version 4 in survey mode. Using immunoSEQ multiplex PCR, the repertoire was profiled, and TCRdb retains in-frame clones only, with some absent. Of about 43,000 clones in the sample, 89% were seen once. The germline CDR1 and CDR2 sequences are SGHRS and YFSETQ. This CDR3 is 14 amino acids long. V lost 0 bases, J lost 3 bases, and 10 bases lay in between. Anti-CD3/anti-CD28 beads served as a nonspecific positive control stimulus. Responding CD4+ T cells were sorted by upregulation of both CD40 ligand and CD69. CD4+ T cell counts exceeded 400 cells/uL; CMV serology was positive.

This TCR was sampled from an adult man with HIV who was CMV-seropositive. The specimen was CD4+ T cells sorted from PBMCs after roughly 20-hour stimulation, collected from a patient who received antiretroviral therapy. The V and J genes are TRBV5-1 and TRBJ2-7; a weak D match, TRBD1 (6 bases). CDR3 bases: TGCGCCAGCAGCTTGGCAGGGGACGTCTACGAGCAGTACTTC. It codes for CASSLAGDVYEQYF.